Each of the 30 T cell receptor beta chains below was sequenced from the same sample in a study of human T cells and chemical hapten exposure. Stated time point: patch test 1, 2 weeks after DPC sensitization. Described treatment: therapeutic diphenylcyclopropenone sensitization with weekly scalp DPC. Each CDR3 protein is one row after TCRdb ran MiXCR on the RACE reads. The sample comprises 340,000 or so distinct CDR3 sequences, under 9% of which are singletons, and 8.4% rests with the top ten. Material: whole blood, obtained in connection with sensitization to the hapten diphenylcyclopropenone (DPC). These receptor sequences come from a woman under 30 with alopecia areata. Some clones in this sample may be carry-over from other donors' samples.

There are a few counts of this clonotype. The chain has TRBV12-3 or TRBV12-4 and TRBJ1-1; D gene uncertain. V lost 6 bases to trimming and J lost 5 bases, with 13 bases between them. The CDR3 consists of 13 residues. The CDR3 reads CASSEQWGTEAFF. The CDR3 coding sequence is TGTGCCAGCAGCGAACAATGGGGAACTGAAGCTTTCTTT.

In its sample, this clonotype was seen a few times. CDR3 in DNA: TGCGCCAGCAGCTTGAGCAGGATTCAAGAGACCCAGTACTTC. Translation: CASSLSRIQETQYF. This sequence joins TRBV5-1 and TRBJ2-5; D gene uncertain. This CDR3 spans 14 amino acids. In germline, CDR1 is SGHRS, CDR2 YFSETQ. V lost 1 base and J 2 bases, leaving 9 bases between the germline ends.

V is TRBV5-1 and J is TRBJ1-5; D may be TRBD1 (6 bases). Looked up from germline, CDR1 is SGHRS and CDR2 is YFSETQ. V was shortened by 4 bases and J by 5 bases, with 13 bases between the two germline ends. This CDR3 comprises 14 residues. The CDR3 DNA reads as TGCGCCAGCAGCGCGGGACACAAAGATCAGCCCCAGCATTTT. This gives the protein CASSAGHKDQPQHF.

The V gene is TRBV12-3 or TRBV12-4, the J gene TRBJ1-1, with TRBD1 matching over 8 bases. The CDR3 length is 14 residues. V trimming: 3 bases; J trimming: 10 bases; junction bases outside the gene matches: 10. The CDR3 reads CASSLGQEVPSAFF. CDR3 nucleotides: TGTGCCAGCAGTTTGGGACAGGAAGTACCCTCAGCTTTCTTT.

This clonotype was seen only a few times. The genes are TRBV5-5 and TRBJ1-2, with unresolved D. Germline loops: CDR1 SGHKS, CDR2 YYEKEE (reference sequence). V shed 2 bases and J shed 4 bases, with 6 bases lying between them. The CDR3 is made up of 12 amino acids. The CDR3 DNA is TGTGCCAGCAGCTTAGCAGGCTATGGCTACACCTTC. Amino acid sequence: CASSLAGYGYTF.

The chain is built from TRBV18 and TRBJ2-1, with 7 bases aligning to TRBD2. The V and J ends lost 5 bases and 9 bases, in that order; junction bases with no gene match: 7. The germline V gene has CDR1 KGHSH and CDR2 LQKENI. CDR3 size: 13 residues. CDR3 loop: CASSSGVGSEQFF. The CDR3 nucleotides are TGTGCCAGCTCAAGCGGGGTTGGGAGTGAGCAGTTCTTC.

The table lists this clonotype with many counts. The chain joins TRBV6-6 to TRBJ1-1; 8 positions agree with TRBD1. Germline V lookup: CDR1 MNHNY, CDR2 SVGAGI (reference sequence). The CDR3 length is 13 residues. The ends lost 7 bases at V and 4 bases at J; junction bases unmatched: 5. The CDR3 loop is CASTTGGGTEAFF. CDR3 bases: TGTGCCAGCACCACAGGGGGAGGCACTGAAGCTTTCTTT.

This clonotype has just a few counts. This chain links TRBV5-1 with TRBJ2-7, with 7 nucleotides matching TRBD1. Germline loops: CDR1 SGHRS, CDR2 YFSETQ. This CDR3 comprises 14 residues. J gave up 1 base and V 4 bases, and 5 bases lay outside the gene matches. CDR3 nucleotide sequence: TGCGCCAGCAGCGACCGGGACAGTTCCTACGAGCAGTACTTC. This sequence encodes CASSDRDSSYEQYF.

This clonotype showed up just a few times. The chain couples TRBV7-2 to TRBJ2-1, with 8 bases identical to TRBD1. J lost 6 bases, V lost 5 bases, and 3 bases had no gene match. Per the germline V gene, CDR1 is SGHTA and CDR2 is FQGNSA. The CDR3 loop spans 13 amino acids. Here the CDR3 DNA reads TGTGCCAGCAGCCCGGACAGGGCCAATGAGCAGTTCTTC. Translating it yields CASSPDRANEQFF.

The chain is built from TRBV9 and TRBJ1-6; D ambiguous. The CDR3 covers 14 residues. Trimming took off 4 bases at V and 7 bases at J, with 12 bases between the two ends. Germline CDR1 is SGDLS and CDR2 is YYNGEE. The CDR3 here is CASSPEQRNSPLHF. CDR3 nucleotide sequence: TGTGCCAGCAGCCCTGAGCAACGAAATTCACCCCTCCACTTT.

This clonotype was observed a handful of times. The CDR3 DNA sequence: TGTGCCAGCAGCACCCGCCCCGCCAGTCAACACGAGCAGTACTTC. Amino acid sequence: CASSTRPASQHEQYF. The chain carries TRBV7-9 and TRBJ2-7; no clear D gene. Germline CDR1 is SEHNR and CDR2 is FQNEAQ (reference sequence). The CDR3 covers 15 residues. The V gene lost 5 bases and the J gene lost 5 bases, with 19 bases spanning the gap.

In its sample, this clonotype was seen many times. Here the CDR3 DNA reads TGTGCCAGCAGCTCAGAAAACCAGGGAAATGAAAAACTGTTTTTT. Its protein product is CASSSENQGNEKLFF. The chain joins TRBV7-8 to TRBJ1-4; a possible D gene is TRBD1 (5 bases). CDR1 and CDR2 from the germline V gene are SGHVS and FQNEAQ. V was pared by 4 bases and J by 5 bases, with 14 bases between. The CDR3 runs to 15 residues.

This chain joins TRBV6-5 and TRBJ1-6; maybe TRBD1 (5 bases). Germline CDR1 MNHEY, CDR2 SVGAGI. V lost 2 bases and J lost 0, with 11 bases in between. CDR3 length equals 17 residues. CDR3 bases: TGTGCCAGCAGTTACGGCCAGGGCTTCTCCTATAATTCACCCCTCCACTTT. It encodes CASSYGQGFSYNSPLHF.

This rearrangement joins TRBV6-2 or TRBV6-3 to TRBJ2-7; 8 nucleotides align to TRBD1. CDR1 is MNHEY, CDR2 SVGEGT, per germline. The junction had 12 bases not matched to a gene; V was cut back by 5 bases and J by 6 bases. This CDR3 has 15 amino acids. CDR3 in DNA: TGTGCCAGCAGTGCCGACAGGGGCCGACCCGTCGAGCAGTACTTC. It yields the protein CASSADRGRPVEQYF.

The chain is built from TRBV18 and TRBJ2-3; 7 nucleotides line up with TRBD1. V lost 0 bases to trimming and J lost 3 bases; unmatched junction nucleotides: 3. From germline, CDR1 is KGHSH and CDR2 LQKENI. The CDR3 spans 15 residues. CDR3 coding DNA: TGTGCCAGCTCACCACCCGAGGGGGCAACAGATACGCAGTATTTT. This encodes CASSPPEGATDTQYF.

This clonotype appeared many times. The genes are TRBV9 and TRBJ2-7; 10 bases line up with TRBD1. V lost 0 bases, J lost 4 bases, and 4 bases stayed unmatched. CDR3 size: 15 residues. Germline values: CDR1 SGDLS, CDR2 YYNGEE. CDR3 residues: CASSVGGDRGYEQYF. The CDR3, as DNA: TGTGCCAGCAGCGTAGGAGGGGACAGGGGTTACGAGCAGTACTTC.

At least ten counts were recorded for this clonotype. The chain joins TRBV6-5 to TRBJ2-2; D might be TRBD1 (5 bases). This CDR3 is 15 amino acids long. Trimming took 2 bases from V and 0 from J, leaving 7 bases between them. Germline V gene lookup returns CDR1 MNHEY and CDR2 SVGAGI. As DNA, the CDR3 is TGTGCCAGCAGTTACGGACACTCGAACACCGGGGAGCTGTTTTTT. Translation: CASSYGHSNTGELFF.

This clonotype appeared many times. The rearrangement links TRBV7-3 to TRBJ1-1, with D uncertain. The CDR3 length is 13 residues. Germline lookup yields CDR1 SGHTA and CDR2 FQGTGA. V lost 5 bases to trimming and J lost 5 bases, with 12 bases between them. In DNA form, the CDR3 reads TGTGCCAGCAGCCCCTATCCGGGGACTGAAGCTTTCTTT. Translating gives CASSPYPGTEAFF.

This clonotype has ten or more counts. V gene TRBV7-2 combines with J gene TRBJ2-5, with 8 bases aligning to TRBD2. CDR1 is SGHTA, CDR2 FQGNSA, per germline. J was trimmed by 2 bases and V by 5 bases; bases with no gene match: 7. The CDR3 is made up of 15 amino acids. CDR3 sequence (DNA): TGTGCCAGCAGCCATAATAGCGGGGAACAAGAGACCCAGTACTTC. Translated, it gives CASSHNSGEQETQYF.

This clonotype was counted only a few times. This chain uses TRBV6-1 with TRBJ1-4; D is perhaps TRBD1 (6 bases). This CDR3 contains 14 residues. The V end was cut by 5 bases, the J end by 5 bases, with 12 bases between. Germline assignment: CDR1 MNHNS and CDR2 SASEGT. The CDR3 nucleotides are TGTGCCAGCAGTTACAGGGTAACGAATGAAAAACTGTTTTTT. Translating it yields CASSYRVTNEKLFF.

This clonotype has just a few counts. V is TRBV3-1 and J is TRBJ1-1; D is uncertain. The CDR3 consists of 14 residues. V was pared by 1 base and J by 3 bases, with 9 bases between. In germline, CDR1 is LGHDT, CDR2 YNNKEL (reference sequence). CDR3 nucleotides: TGTGCCAGCAGCCAAGTGGCTAGACACACTGAAGCTTTCTTT. Its protein is CASSQVARHTEAFF.

The rearrangement uses TRBV7-9 and TRBJ2-3; 11 bases match TRBD2. Germline assignment: CDR1 SEHNR and CDR2 FQNEAQ (reference sequence). The CDR3 contains 17 residues. The ends lost 5 bases at V and 6 bases at J; junction bases unmatched: 13. The CDR3 DNA is TGTGCCAGCAGCCCCGGCGATAGCGGGGGGGCCCGGGATACGCAGTATTTT. Its translation: CASSPGDSGGARDTQYF.

The chain uses TRBV10-3 and TRBJ1-1; TRBD1 aligns across 7 bases. The CDR3 length is 13 residues. Germline CDR1 reads ENHRY; CDR2 reads SYGVKD. Trimming cost V 2 bases and J 7 bases; bases outside gene matches: 4. CDR3: CAISEGTAFEAFF. DNA for the CDR3: TGTGCCATCAGTGAGGGGACAGCTTTTGAAGCTTTCTTT.

There are many counts of this clonotype. The chain employs TRBV6-6 and TRBJ1-5; D uncertain. The length of the CDR3 is 14 residues. V lost 2 bases, J lost 2 bases, and 7 bases lay in between. Germline-derived CDR1 and CDR2 are MNHNY and SVGAGI (reference sequence). As DNA, the CDR3 is TGTGCCAGCAGTTACGGGGTGGGCAATCAGCCCCAGCATTTT. Its translation: CASSYGVGNQPQHF.

In this sample, this clonotype turned up a few times. This chain uses TRBV3-1 with TRBJ1-4, with D hard to call. Germline V gene data show CDR1 as LGHDT and CDR2 as YNNKEL (reference sequence). The CDR3 sequence is 16 residues long. Trimming removed 2 bases at V and 4 bases at J, with 14 bases between. The CDR3 coding sequence is TGTGCCAGCAGCCAAAAGGCATCCAGGTATAATGAAAAACTGTTTTTT. The encoded protein is CASSQKASRYNEKLFF.

The chain couples TRBV7-8 to TRBJ1-6, with 7 bases aligning to TRBD1. This CDR3 has 14 residues. CDR1 SGHVS and CDR2 FQNEAQ come from the germline V gene. With V trimmed by 5 bases and J by 7 bases, 5 bases remained unmatched. CDR3: CASSPTGLNSPLHF. The CDR3 DNA is TGTGCCAGCAGCCCGACAGGGCTCAATTCACCCCTCCACTTT.

The chain employs TRBV6-5 and TRBJ2-3; TRBD1 matches at 11 bases. This CDR3 is 15 amino acids long. The germline CDR1 and CDR2 sequences are MNHEY and SVGAGI. With 1 base clipped from V and 5 bases from J, the junction kept 2 bases outside the gene matches. CDR3: CASSYWGTGGDTQYF. The CDR3 nucleotides read TGTGCCAGCAGTTACTGGGGGACAGGGGGAGATACGCAGTATTTT.

This clonotype was picked up many times. V usage is TRBV3-1 and J usage is TRBJ1-2; the D is unclear. This CDR3 is 15 amino acids long. Germline CDR1 and CDR2: LGHDT and YNNKEL (reference sequence). V gave up 4 bases and J gave up 4 bases, with 16 bases separating them. The DNA for the CDR3 is TGTGCCAGCAGCCCCGAGTCCGACGCCCTCTATGGCTACACCTTC. Encoded protein: CASSPESDALYGYTF.

This sequence joins TRBV13 and TRBJ1-6, with D possibly TRBD1 on 6 matching bases. The CDR3 is 13 residues long. The V gene's germline CDR1 is PRHDT and CDR2 FYEKMQ (reference sequence). The V gene lost 5 bases and the J gene lost 8 bases, with 10 bases spanning the gap. This chain's CDR3 is CASSGGPYSPLHF. The CDR3 bases are TGTGCCAGCAGCGGGGGGCCCTATTCACCCCTCCACTTT.

This clonotype came up a few times. The chain recombines TRBV7-3 with TRBJ2-3, with 9 bases matching TRBD2. J gave up 2 bases and V 7 bases, and 7 bases lay outside the gene matches. CDR1 is SGHTA, CDR2 FQGTGA, per germline. The CDR3 length is 15 residues. The CDR3: CASTLSGGYTDTQYF. The CDR3 coding sequence is TGTGCCAGCACTCTTAGCGGGGGATACACAGATACGCAGTATTTT.